This T cell receptor (beta chain) comes out of a study of technical replicates of blood from a few donors. This CDR3 has 13 amino acids. Germline CDR1 MRHNA, CDR2 SNTAGT. Trimming took 5 bases from V and 0 from J, leaving 7 bases between them. This clone was found a few times. Repertoires were generated with immunoSEQ multiplex PCR, while TCRdb's copy carries only in-frame clones and drops some. The table shows 62,000 or so clones, with roughly 86% occurring only once. The sample was PBMCs. V is TRBV6-4 and J is TRBJ1-1; a weak D match, TRBD1 (6 bases). This TCR was recovered from a human donor in good health. Some clones in this sample may be carry-over from other donors' samples. CDR3 nucleotides: TGTGCCAGCAGTCCAGGGGTGAACACTGAAGCTTTCTTT. This translates into CASSPGVNTEAFF.